This TCR beta chain is from a study of OX40 agonist ivuxolimab in advanced cancers. Study-wide background: Hepatocellular carcinoma, melanoma, renal cell or head and neck cancer affected the dose-escalation patients.

General observations from the study: Also present in some nonresponders was a low level of normalized T-cell clonal expansion.

Repertoires were generated with immunoSEQ multiplex PCR, while TCRdb's copy carries only in-frame clones and drops some. The profile covers 74,000 or so clones, with 85% to 95% appearing a single time and about 13% taken by the ten largest. Concerning this clone itself: Its antigen is unknown.

This receptor was obtained from an adult with an advanced solid tumor such as melanoma, head and neck, liver or kidney cancer. The sequenced sample was CD4+ or CD8+ T cells sorted from blood, obtained in a trial of the OX40 agonist ivuxolimab.

As DNA, the CDR3 is TGTGCCAGCAGTTTTGGGGCGACGGGGGGCCAGTACTTC. Its translation is CASSFGATGGQYF. This chain connects TRBV27 to TRBJ2-4; tentative D call: TRBD2 (7 bases). Germline V CDR1 and CDR2: MNHEY, SMNVEV (reference sequence). This CDR3 comprises 13 residues. The ends were cut back, 3 bases at V and 13 bases at J, with 16 bases in the middle.